This T cell receptor beta chain is drawn from a study of sequential checkpoint blockade in melanoma. Study information: First-line arms were nivolumab then ipilimumab, or the reverse, randomized 1:1. TCRbeta immunosequencing was performed on DNA from over 90 pretreatment melanoma tumor samples.

On this clone itself: Its antigen remains unidentified.

Clones were read by immunoSEQ multiplex PCR, and TCRdb kept only the in-frame ones, dropping some. Of about 37,000 clones in the sample, 30% to 40% were seen once. Study-level findings and limits: Pretreatment TIL clonality tracked with response in the nivolumab-first arm.

This sample's treatment: randomized to nivolumab then ipilimumab (arm A) or the reverse (arm B). Patients had received no earlier DNA-damaging chemotherapy. Trimming took off 0 bases at V and 5 bases at J, with 13 bases between the two ends. Looked up from germline, CDR1 is SGDLS and CDR2 is YYNGEE. The CDR3 is made up of 15 amino acids. The source material was tumor tissue (inferred from file names), sampled from a patient given nivolumab and ipilimumab in sequence. This chain joins TRBV9 and TRBJ2-3, with D tentatively TRBD1 or TRBD2 (5 bases each). This TCR was sampled from a human donor with melanoma. The CDR3, as DNA: TGTGCCAGCAGCGTAGCTGGGGCCGCGGGAGATACGCAGTATTTT. Amino acid sequence: CASSVAGAAGDTQYF.